Each of the 9 T cell receptor beta chains below was sequenced from the same sample in a study of beta chain features in type 1 diabetes. Broader study findings: All four CD4+ subsets of Type 1 diabetes patients contained TCRB CDR3s that were moderately but significantly shorter.

Antigen specificity for these receptors is unknown. The sequenced template was cDNA made from the entire isolated RNA. Method: immunoSEQ multiplex PCR; TCRdb's copy keeps in-frame clones and lacks some. Here the sample spans a few hundred thousand clones, about 15% being singletons. Sequencing was carried out using naive CD4+ T cells from blood. These receptors came from a man aged 30 to 39 with type 1 diabetes.

V and J are TRBV19 and TRBJ2-5; D perhaps matches TRBD1 (5 bases). Germline-derived CDR1 and CDR2 are LNHDA and SQIVND (reference sequence). CDR3 length equals 13 residues. V shed 6 bases and J shed 1 base, with 9 bases lying between them. For the CDR3, the DNA is TGTGCCAGTAGACCACAGGCCCAAGAGACCCAGTACTTC. It is translated as CASRPQAQETQYF.

This chain connects TRBV19 to TRBJ1-1; perhaps TRBD1 as D (6 bases). Germline lookup yields CDR1 LNHDA and CDR2 SQIVND (reference sequence). Trimming took 2 bases from V and 1 from J, leaving 17 bases between them. CDR3 length: 17 amino acids. CDR3 sequence: CASSISRGQLTNTEAFF. In nucleotides, the CDR3 is TGTGCCAGTAGTATATCCAGGGGACAACTAACGAACACTGAAGCTTTCTTT.

This sequence joins TRBV5-1 and TRBJ2-3; the match to TRBD2 covers 7 bases. V lost 7 bases, J lost 1 base, and 12 bases stayed unmatched. The CDR3 has 16 residues. Germline CDR1 and CDR2: SGHRS and YFSETQ. This CDR3 is CASRPRAGLGTDTQYF. CDR3 sequence (DNA): TGCGCCAGCCGCCCGAGAGCGGGACTGGGCACAGATACGCAGTATTTT.

The V and J genes are TRBV2 and TRBJ2-3; the match to TRBD2 covers 7 bases. CDR3 length: 18 amino acids. With V trimmed by 5 bases and J by 3 bases, 17 bases remained unmatched. Germline loops: CDR1 SNHLY, CDR2 FYNNEI. CDR3 DNA sequence: TGTGCCAGCAGTCGTCGGAGCGGTTCGTGGGAGGGAACAGATACGCAGTATTTT. Its translation is CASSRRSGSWEGTDTQYF. Drawing the rest from reference TRBV2 and TRBJ2-3, the complete variable domain is EPEVTQTPSHQVTQMGQEVILRCVPISNHLYFYWYRQILGQKVEFLVSFYNNEISEKSEIFDDQFSVERPDGSNFTLKIRSTKLEDSAMYFCASSRRSGSWEGTDTQYFGPGTRLTVL.

The chain joins TRBV11-2 to TRBJ1-1; TRBD1 aligns across 10 bases. V shed 5 bases and J 10 bases; nucleotides not matched to a gene: 4. Germline CDR1 and CDR2: SGHAT and FQNNGV. The CDR3 length is 12 residues. CDR3 protein: CASSLGTGVAFF. In nucleotides, the CDR3 is TGTGCCAGCAGCCTGGGGACAGGGGTAGCTTTCTTT.

There are a few counts of this clone. The V gene is TRBV10-3, the J gene TRBJ2-2, with 7 bases matching TRBD2. CDR1 is ENHRY, CDR2 SYGVKD, per germline. The CDR3 length is 14 residues. With V trimmed by 6 bases and J by 1 base, 2 bases remained unmatched. The CDR3 nucleotides read TGTGCCATCAGGGCTAGCGGGAACACCGGGGAGCTGTTTTTT. Its translation is CAIRASGNTGELFF.

This rearrangement joins TRBV4-2 to TRBJ2-2; D perhaps matches TRBD2 (6 bases). The V gene's germline CDR1 is LGHNA and CDR2 YNFKEQ. The CDR3 is 18 amino acids. Trimming pared 4 bases from V and 0 bases from J, leaving 18 bases between. The CDR3: CASSPEGRASANTGELFF. In DNA form, the CDR3 reads TGTGCCAGCAGCCCCGAAGGTAGGGCTAGCGCGAACACCGGGGAGCTGTTTTTT.

V is TRBV6-6 and J is TRBJ2-5; 9 positions agree with TRBD1. The V gene end was trimmed by 6 bases and the J gene end by 4 bases; junction bases not matched to a gene: 3. This CDR3 is built from 13 residues. Germline V gives CDR1 MNHNY, CDR2 SVGAGI (reference sequence). Here the CDR3 DNA reads TGTGCCAGCAGGCAGACAGGGGGAGAGACCCAGTACTTC. It encodes CASRQTGGETQYF.

In regard to this clone: A junction end diverges from the germline sequence, so it may reflect a read error. The chain carries TRBV7-9 and TRBJ1-5; 7 bases are shared with TRBD1. Germline CDR1 and CDR2: SEHNR and FQNEAQ (reference sequence). CDR3 length equals 15 residues. The CDR3 here is CATSRAGGNNQPQHF. In DNA, the CDR3 is TGTGCCACCAGCAGGGCAGGGGGTAACAATCAGCCCCAGCATTTT.